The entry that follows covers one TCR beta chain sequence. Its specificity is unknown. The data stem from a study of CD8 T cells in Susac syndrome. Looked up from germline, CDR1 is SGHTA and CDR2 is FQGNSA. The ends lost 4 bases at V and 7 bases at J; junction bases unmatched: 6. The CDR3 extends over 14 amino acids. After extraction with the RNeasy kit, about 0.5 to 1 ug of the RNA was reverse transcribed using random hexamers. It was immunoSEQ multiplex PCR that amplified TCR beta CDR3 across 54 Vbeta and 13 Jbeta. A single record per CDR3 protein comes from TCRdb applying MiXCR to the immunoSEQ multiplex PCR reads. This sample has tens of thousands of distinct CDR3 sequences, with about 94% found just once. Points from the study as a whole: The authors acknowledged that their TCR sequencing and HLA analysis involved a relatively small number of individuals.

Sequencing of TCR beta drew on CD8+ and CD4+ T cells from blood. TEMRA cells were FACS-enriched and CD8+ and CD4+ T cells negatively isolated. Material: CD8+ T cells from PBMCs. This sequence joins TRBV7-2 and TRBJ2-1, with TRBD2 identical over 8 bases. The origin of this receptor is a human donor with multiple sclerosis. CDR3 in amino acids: CASSSPGGPNEQFF. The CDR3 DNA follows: TGTGCCAGCAGCTCTCCGGGAGGGCCGAATGAGCAGTTCTTC.